This T cell receptor beta chain is drawn from a study of multiple sclerosis patients with progressive multifocal leukoencephalopathy. A word on this clone: Its antigen is not identified.

The V segment lost 9 bases and the J segment 3 bases; nucleotides outside the gene matches: 11. Looked up from germline, CDR1 is LNHDA and CDR2 is SQIVND (reference sequence). This CDR3 has 15 residues. Study-wide results and caveats: Lower normalized Shannon entropy suggested reduced TRB diversity in most PML patients. Expanded clones at PML onset predated and persisted through natalizumab therapy. Preferential TRBV-TRBJ pairings or common gene usage were not detected at PML.

Time point reported: before natalizumab initiation. Only in-frame clones appear in the TCRdb table, and some are missing; sequencing was by immunoSEQ multiplex PCR. Among more than 30,000 clones listed, approximately 89% were seen once. Sequencing was carried out using PBMCs. The receptor's source is a human donor with multiple sclerosis. The chain joins TRBV19 to TRBJ2-3, with 8 nucleotides matching TRBD1. The CDR3 region is CASGRVTGGTDTQYF. DNA of the CDR3: TGTGCCAGCGGCCGGGTAACAGGGGGAACAGATACGCAGTATTTT.